The 22 T cell receptor beta chains in this list originate from one sample, sequenced in a study of cytomegalovirus exposure and HLA in healthy donors. The PCR employed 60 Vbeta primers together with 13 Jbeta primers. Data came from immunoSEQ multiplex PCR; TCRdb stores just in-frame clones and leaves some out. The table lists about 150,000 clones, over 55% of them singletons, with 2% to 2.5% in the top ten. The source material was PBMCs. These receptors were obtained from a man aged 35-49 years in good health and CMV-seronegative.

A few counts support this clone. The chain employs TRBV7-9 and TRBJ2-2; D is perhaps TRBD1 (6 bases). The CDR3 is 16 amino acids. In germline, CDR1 is SEHNR, CDR2 FQNEAQ (reference sequence). V was shortened by 4 bases and J by 7 bases, with 19 bases between the two germline ends. Here the CDR3 DNA reads TGTGCCAGCAGCTCACCGACAGCCGCGGACAGCGGGGAGCTGTTTTTT. It specifies CASSSPTAADSGELFF.

The V call is TRBV2, the J call TRBJ2-7, with 8 bases that match TRBD1. Germline V lookup: CDR1 SNHLY, CDR2 FYNNEI. With 4 bases clipped from V and 4 bases from J, the junction kept 3 bases outside the gene matches. The CDR3 covers 13 residues. The CDR3 bases are TGTGCCAGCAGTGTCAGGACAGGGTACGAGCAGTACTTC. It encodes CASSVRTGYEQYF. Using reference TRBV2 and TRBJ2-7 for the parts outside the CDR3, the full variable domain is EPEVTQTPSHQVTQMGQEVILRCVPISNHLYFYWYRQILGQKVEFLVSFYNNEISEKSEIFDDQFSVERPDGSNFTLKIRSTKLEDSAMYFCASSVRTGYEQYFGPGTRLTVT.

The genes are TRBV19 and TRBJ1-4; D not certain. V lost 3 bases and J lost 0, with 11 bases in between. The CDR3 is 16 amino acids. Germline V gives CDR1 LNHDA, CDR2 SQIVND (reference sequence). The CDR3 nucleotides read TGTGCCAGTAGTATGGGGAGGCTTGCAACTAATGAAAAACTGTTTTTT. Protein product: CASSMGRLATNEKLFF.

The chain joins TRBV5-1 to TRBJ1-3; D is undetermined. Germline CDR1 SGHRS, CDR2 YFSETQ. The CDR3 consists of 15 residues. Trimming pared 0 bases from V and 1 base from J, leaving 8 bases between. CDR3 DNA sequence: TGCGCCAGCAGCTTGGATGGCGGTTCTGGAAACACCATATATTTT. It codes for CASSLDGGSGNTIYF.

The chain links TRBV7-9 to TRBJ2-7, with a tentative D call TRBD2 (6 bases). CDR1 is SEHNR and CDR2 is FQNEAQ in the germline V gene (reference sequence). V lost 0 bases to trimming and J lost 4 bases, with 7 bases between them. CDR3 length: 13 residues. In DNA form, the CDR3 reads TGTGCCAGCAGCTTAGCGCGGGGATACGAGCAGTACTTC. Its protein product is CASSLARGYEQYF.

The V gene is TRBV4-1, the J gene TRBJ2-7; D may be TRBD1 (5 bases). V dropped 0 bases and J dropped 0 bases, with 12 bases sitting between them. Germline V gene lookup returns CDR1 MGHRA and CDR2 YSYEKL. The CDR3 spans 16 residues. The chain's CDR3 is CASSQDWAGFSYEQYF. CDR3 DNA sequence: TGCGCCAGCAGCCAAGATTGGGCAGGGTTCTCCTACGAGCAGTACTTC.

The chain combines TRBV5-1 with TRBJ2-2, with 12 bases identical to TRBD2. The CDR3 runs to 16 residues. The germline V gene has CDR1 SGHRS and CDR2 YFSETQ. With V trimmed by 2 bases and J by 5 bases, 4 bases remained unmatched. For the CDR3, the DNA is TGCGCCAGCAGCTTCCTAGCGGGGGGGCGGACCGGGGAGCTGTTTTTT. It encodes CASSFLAGGRTGELFF.

The chain joins TRBV11-2 to TRBJ1-2; D is possibly TRBD1 (5 bases). V shed 5 bases and J shed 0 bases, with 13 bases lying between them. The CDR3 has 15 amino acids. In germline, CDR1 is SGHAT, CDR2 FQNNGV. CDR3 DNA: TGTGCCAGCAGCCTACAGGCTATACCTAACTATGGCTACACCTTC. Protein: CASSLQAIPNYGYTF.

This chain joins TRBV19 and TRBJ1-1, with a tentative D call TRBD1 (5 bases). There are 15 residues in the CDR3. Germline lookup yields CDR1 LNHDA and CDR2 SQIVND (reference sequence). V dropped 7 bases and J dropped 4 bases, with 19 bases sitting between them. CDR3: CASTRWGGGATEAFF. The CDR3 coding sequence is TGTGCCAGTACCAGATGGGGGGGTGGGGCCACTGAAGCTTTCTTT. The complete variable domain, with remaining parts taken from reference TRBV19 and TRBJ1-1, reads DGGITQSPKYLFRKEGQNVTLSCEQNLNHDAMYWYRQDPGQGLRLIYYSQIVNDFQKGDIAEGYSVSREKKESFPLTVTSAQKNPTAFYLCASTRWGGGATEAFFGQGTRLTVV.

The chain couples TRBV5-1 to TRBJ2-5; tentatively, D is TRBD1 (6 bases). Trimming took 2 bases from V and 2 from J, leaving 10 bases between them. CDR3 size: 14 residues. Germline CDR1 is SGHRS and CDR2 is YFSETQ. CDR3: CASSFRDTQETQYF. For the CDR3, the DNA is TGCGCCAGCAGCTTTAGGGACACGCAAGAGACCCAGTACTTC.

The rearrangement links TRBV28 to TRBJ2-1, with D possibly TRBD2 on 6 matching bases. V lost 2 bases to trimming and J lost 6 bases, with 14 bases between them. Per germline, CDR1 MDHEN and CDR2 SYDVKM. The CDR3 has 15 residues. CDR3 amino acids: CASSLTTGVGNEQFF. CDR3 nucleotide sequence: TGTGCCAGCAGTTTAACAACGGGAGTAGGCAATGAGCAGTTCTTC.

This clone was recorded once. This sample also contains other DNA sequences that code for the same CDR3. The chain combines TRBV5-4 with TRBJ1-3; possibly TRBD1 for D (6 bases). The CDR3 is 15 residues long. V lost 1 base, J lost 3 bases, and 11 bases lay in between. CDR1 and CDR2 (germline): SGHNT, YYREEE (reference sequence). Here the CDR3 DNA reads TGTGCCAGCAGCTTGAGGGCAGGGGTTGGAAACACCATATATTTT. As protein: CASSLRAGVGNTIYF.

The genes are TRBV29-1 and TRBJ1-2; TRBD1 matches at 8 bases. This CDR3 comprises 13 residues. V shed 3 bases, J shed 7 bases, and the junction held 7 bases outside the gene matches. CDR1 is SQVTM, CDR2 ANQGSEA, per germline. CDR3 DNA sequence: TGCAGCGTTGAGGAAGGACAGGGAGGTGGCTACACCTTC. Translation gives CSVEEGQGGGYTF.

The rearrangement uses TRBV5-6 and TRBJ2-2, with D perhaps matching TRBD2 (6 bases). In germline, CDR1 is SGHDT, CDR2 YYEEEE. Between the trimmed V and J ends, which lost 0 bases and 2 bases, there was a span of 11 bases. The CDR3 is made up of 16 amino acids. CDR3 coding DNA: TGTGCCAGCAGCTTGGTTGGGGGGACCAACACCGGGGAGCTGTTTTTT. This codes for CASSLVGGTNTGELFF.

This clone was seen only a few times. The CDR3 DNA reads TGTGCCAGCAATCTCACCCCGGGGAGAGCTAGAATGGCCGGGGAGCTGTTTTTT. Translated: CASNLTPGRARMAGELFF. The V and J genes are TRBV7-9 and TRBJ2-2, with D tentatively TRBD2 (5 bases). Germline lookup yields CDR1 SEHNR and CDR2 FQNEAQ (reference sequence). V was pared by 7 bases and J by 6 bases, with 27 bases between. This CDR3 is 18 amino acids long.

As for this clone: The junction and the germline gene differ at one end; a read error may be behind it. The chain recombines TRBV6-1 with TRBJ1-2, with TRBD1 identical over 8 bases. From germline, CDR1 is MNHNS and CDR2 SASEGT. The length of the CDR3 is 15 residues. The CDR3 reads CASRDRVTANYGYPF. Written as DNA, the CDR3 is TGTGCCAGCAGGGACAGGGTAACGGCTAACTATGGCTACCCCTTC.

J is TRBJ2-6 and V is TRBV6-1, with 7 positions matching TRBD1. This CDR3 contains 17 residues. V shed 0 bases, J shed 2 bases, and the junction held 4 bases outside the gene matches. Per germline, CDR1 MNHNS and CDR2 SASEGT. CDR3 DNA: TGTGCCAGCAGTGAAGCGCTTCAGGGGGCTGGGGCCAACGTCCTGACTTTC. This encodes CASSEALQGAGANVLTF.

J is TRBJ2-1 and V is TRBV9; TRBD1 might be the D (5 bases). Germline lookup yields CDR1 SGDLS and CDR2 YYNGEE. V was trimmed by 0 bases and J by 7 bases, leaving 11 bases between them. The CDR3 covers 14 residues. The CDR3 loop is CASSVVPGLNEQFF. The CDR3 region has the DNA TGTGCCAGCAGCGTAGTTCCAGGGTTGAATGAGCAGTTCTTC.

The genes are TRBV5-8 and TRBJ1-1; D uncertain. V was shortened by 4 bases and J by 0 bases, with 13 bases between the two germline ends. Germline values: CDR1 SGHTS, CDR2 YDEGEE. There are 15 residues in the CDR3. DNA for the CDR3: TGTGCCAGCAGCGGGGTGGACTTTATGAACACTGAAGCTTTCTTT. This gives the protein CASSGVDFMNTEAFF.

V and J are TRBV5-4 and TRBJ2-1; 8 nucleotides agree with TRBD2. With 4 bases clipped from V and 3 bases from J, the junction kept 9 bases outside the gene matches. Germline lookup yields CDR1 SGHNT and CDR2 YYREEE (reference sequence). This CDR3 has 16 amino acids. CDR3 in DNA: TGTGCCAGCAGCATAGACCGGGGGGGCGACTACAATGAGCAGTTCTTC. It codes for CASSIDRGGDYNEQFF.

The genes are TRBV5-4 and TRBJ2-7; TRBD1 matches 12 bases. Germline assignment: CDR1 SGHNT and CDR2 YYREEE (reference sequence). This CDR3 has 14 amino acids. V trimming: 6 bases; J trimming: 6 bases; junction bases outside the gene matches: 7. CDR3 in DNA: TGTGCCAGCATGGATGGGACAGGGGGCTTCGAGCAGTACTTC. Protein product: CASMDGTGGFEQYF.

This rearrangement joins TRBV11-2 to TRBJ1-3, with 8 bases identical to TRBD1. V trimming: 1 base; J trimming: 0 bases; junction bases outside the gene matches: 5. CDR3 length equals 17 residues. Germline V gene lookup returns CDR1 SGHAT and CDR2 FQNNGV. DNA for the CDR3: TGTGCCAGCAGCTTAGTGGGGACAGGTTTCTCTGGAAACACCATATATTTT. It yields the protein CASSLVGTGFSGNTIYF.